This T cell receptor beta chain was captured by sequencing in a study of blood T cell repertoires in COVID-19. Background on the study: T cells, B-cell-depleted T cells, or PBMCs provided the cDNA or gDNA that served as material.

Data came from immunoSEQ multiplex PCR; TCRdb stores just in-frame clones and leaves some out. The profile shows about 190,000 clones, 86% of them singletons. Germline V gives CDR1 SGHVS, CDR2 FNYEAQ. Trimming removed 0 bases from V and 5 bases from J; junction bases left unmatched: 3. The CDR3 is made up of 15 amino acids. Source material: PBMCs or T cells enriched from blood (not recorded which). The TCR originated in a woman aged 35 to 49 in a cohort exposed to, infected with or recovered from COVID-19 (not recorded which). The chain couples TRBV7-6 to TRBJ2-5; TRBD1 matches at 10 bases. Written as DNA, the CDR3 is TGTGCCAGCAGCTTAGCGGGACAGGGGTTGGAGACCCAGTACTTC. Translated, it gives CASSLAGQGLETQYF. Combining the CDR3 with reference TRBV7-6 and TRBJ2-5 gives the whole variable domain GAGVSQSPRYKVTKRGQDVALRCDPISGHVSLYWYRQALGQGPEFLTYFNYEAQQDKSGLPNDRFSAERPEGSISTLTIQRTEQRDSAMYRCASSLAGQGLETQYFGPGTRLLVL.